The text below deals with one T cell receptor (beta chain). Its antigen is unidentified. The sample belongs to a study of cytomegalovirus exposure and HLA in healthy donors. Regarding the study as a whole: Per published accounts, TCR beta sequences correctly predicted the HLA-A and HLA-B alleles of most subjects. Rarity held for most TCR sequences, but there were some public TCRs that occurred in many donors.

Trimming removed 4 bases at V and 6 bases at J, with 13 bases between. The CDR3 is made up of 13 amino acids. CDR1 and CDR2 from the germline V gene are SQVTM and ANQGSEA. PCR involved 60 Vbeta and 13 Jbeta primers. Clones were sequenced by immunoSEQ multiplex PCR, and TCRdb holds only the in-frame ones, with some missing. Here the sample spans 150,000 to 200,000 clones, about 75% being singletons. Input material: PBMCs. This sequence joins TRBV29-1 and TRBJ2-1, with D maybe TRBD1 (5 bases). The receptor comes from a female donor in good health and CMV-seronegative. CDR3 nucleotide sequence: TGCAGCGTTGCTGGGGCGTCCGTCAATGAGCAGTTCTTC. It encodes CSVAGASVNEQFF.